The clone carrying this T cell receptor beta chain was seen repeatedly, ten times or more. What it binds is unknown. These data are taken from a study of T cells in Graves' hyperthyroidism and ophthalmopathy. Across the whole study: The authors collected peripheral blood at initial diagnosis, before any treatment.

V was clipped by 3 bases and J by 8 bases; unmatched bases: 8. The length of the CDR3 is 15 residues. Germline values: CDR1 SGHTA, CDR2 FQGNSA. Whole-study findings and limits: Most thyroid clonotypes that were expanded above 0.001 also turned up in blood. Before onset, by a median of around six months, the model predicted ophthalmopathy.

The study left out patients who had uncontrolled infection, other autoimmune disease, pregnancy or lactation. Researchers amplified the TCR beta CDR3 regions from RNA transcripts. Primed by the HTBI set, a first-round RT-PCR was run on the TCR CDR3. From the multiplex PCR reads, TCRdb called clonotypes with MiXCR, one entry per CDR3 protein. The table lists around 500,000 distinct CDR3 sequences, 15% to 20% of them singletons. The rearrangement uses TRBV7-2 and TRBJ2-1, with TRBD2 identical over 9 bases. The clonotype was recovered from a woman between 25 and 40 years old with Graves' ophthalmopathy. Sequences were obtained from blood. The CDR3 sequence: CASSFGTSLVDEQFF. The CDR3 nucleotides are TGTGCCAGCAGCTTCGGGACTAGCTTGGTCGATGAGCAGTTCTTC. Combining the CDR3 with reference TRBV7-2 and TRBJ2-1 gives the whole variable domain GAGVSQSPSNKVTEKGKDVELRCDPISGHTALYWYRQSLGQGLEFLIYFQGNSAPDKSGLPSDRFSAERTGGSVSTLTIQRTQQEDSAVYLCASSFGTSLVDEQFFGPGTRLTVL.